This entry describes one TCR beta chain. The antigen remains unidentified. The sample is drawn from a study of T cell repertoires in cytomegalovirus infection. Study background: Based on public TCR beta signatures, there were indications of CMV infection and of a matching HLA type.

From germline, CDR1 is MNHEY and CDR2 SVGAGI. V gave up 7 bases and J gave up 5 bases; unmatched junction bases: 7. The CDR3 contains 14 residues. TCRdb recomputed calls from the reads with MiXCR, one row per CDR3 protein. The data hold 150,000 or so distinct CDR3 sequences, with about a fifth observed a single time. The specimen was CD8+ T cells from cultured PBMCs, collected from culture after CMV antigen stimulation. The chain has TRBV6-5 and TRBJ2-7, with TRBD2 matching over 11 bases. The TCR originated in a human donor in good health (CMV status not recorded). Some clones in this sample may be carry-over from other donors' samples. The CDR3 coding sequence is TGTGCCAGCATTTTGACTAGCGGGGCCCACGAGCAGTACTTC. Its protein is CASILTSGAHEQYF.